Listed below are T cell receptor beta chains from one sample, sequenced in a study of blood T cell repertoires in COVID-19. Clones were read by immunoSEQ multiplex PCR, and TCRdb kept only the in-frame ones, dropping some. The sample holds fewer than 300,000 clones; approximately 87% are singletons and the top ten take under 2.5%. Sequencing used peripheral blood. All receptors come from a woman aged 50 to 65 with acute or convalescent COVID-19. The CDR3 runs from the conserved cysteine through the conserved F or W. The order of the fields is V gene, D gene, CDR3 protein. The D gene is left open where the match is weak.

v_call: TRBV5-1; d_call: TRBD1; cdr3_aa: CASSLSRAGGNGYTF
v_call: TRBV7-2; d_call: -; cdr3_aa: CASKIATSTDTQYF
v_call: TRBV15; d_call: TRBD1; cdr3_aa: CATSRVGTVNQPQHF
v_call: TRBV19; d_call: TRBD1; cdr3_aa: CASSIRDSYNEKLFF
v_call: TRBV29-1; d_call: -; cdr3_aa: CSVEGAAFF
v_call: TRBV5-1; d_call: -; cdr3_aa: CASSFDHKNYGYTF
v_call: TRBV7-2; d_call: -; cdr3_aa: CASSSPGGIITDTQYF
v_call: TRBV15; d_call: -; cdr3_aa: CATSRDEGHPGGYTF
v_call: TRBV3-1/TRBV3-2; d_call: -; cdr3_aa: CASSQRREGGEQYF
v_call: TRBV19; d_call: -; cdr3_aa: CASSIGRVGQYQETQYF
v_call: TRBV27; d_call: TRBD1; cdr3_aa: CASSFSGGRGQGGYTF
v_call: TRBV7-2; d_call: -; cdr3_aa: CASSFSGTDTQYF
v_call: TRBV27; d_call: -; cdr3_aa: CASSLSGGARQPQHF
v_call: TRBV28; d_call: -; cdr3_aa: CASSLQGRADTQYF
v_call: TRBV9; d_call: TRBD1; cdr3_aa: CASSTGQGNSPLHF
v_call: TRBV7-9; d_call: TRBD2; cdr3_aa: CASSLGGLAGGETQYF
v_call: TRBV19; d_call: TRBD1; cdr3_aa: CASSYQQGNTNGYTF
v_call: TRBV27; d_call: TRBD2; cdr3_aa: CASSSPSSGVLSDTQYF
v_call: TRBV27; d_call: TRBD1; cdr3_aa: CASSAYGQGGAEAFF
v_call: TRBV5-1; d_call: -; cdr3_aa: CASSLAKNTDTQYF
v_call: TRBV5-5; d_call: -; cdr3_aa: CASSTASTDTQYF
v_call: TRBV6-4; d_call: -; cdr3_aa: CASRPDSMNTEAFF
v_call: TRBV2; d_call: TRBD2; cdr3_aa: CASRRVAGGYNEQFF
v_call: TRBV10-3; d_call: -; cdr3_aa: CASTGTDNTEAFF
v_call: TRBV29-1; d_call: TRBD2; cdr3_aa: CSVEGTAGGYNEQFF
v_call: TRBV28; d_call: -; cdr3_aa: CASSFGTPATNEKLFF
v_call: TRBV5-1; d_call: -; cdr3_aa: CASSLGSTGEQYF
v_call: TRBV7-8; d_call: TRBD1; cdr3_aa: CASSQRVTGDGYTF
v_call: TRBV6-2/TRBV6-3; d_call: TRBD1; cdr3_aa: CASSYSWTGSMNTEAFF
v_call: TRBV30; d_call: -; cdr3_aa: CACSTGTNEKLFF
v_call: TRBV4-2; d_call: -; cdr3_aa: CASSQDLPVNTEAFF
v_call: TRBV11-2; d_call: TRBD2; cdr3_aa: CASSPRTSGKGEQFF
v_call: TRBV5-1; d_call: TRBD2; cdr3_aa: CASSLALAGGETQYF
v_call: TRBV28; d_call: TRBD1; cdr3_aa: CASSPQGAGMDYEQYF
v_call: TRBV6-5; d_call: TRBD1; cdr3_aa: CASSSDRGGNQPQHF
v_call: TRBV28; d_call: -; cdr3_aa: CASSSVDRSSYNSPLHF
v_call: TRBV10-3; d_call: -; cdr3_aa: CAISDSGVEETQYF
v_call: TRBV5-4; d_call: -; cdr3_aa: CASRLGLDNSPLHF
v_call: TRBV12-3/TRBV12-4; d_call: TRBD1; cdr3_aa: CASRGTGWREAFF
v_call: TRBV5-4; d_call: TRBD2; cdr3_aa: CASSRGTSEYNEQFF
v_call: TRBV27; d_call: -; cdr3_aa: CASRGLGRMETYEQYF
v_call: TRBV30; d_call: -; cdr3_aa: CAWRSGGGRMQYF
v_call: TRBV2; d_call: -; cdr3_aa: CASNREGGYTF
v_call: TRBV25-1; d_call: -; cdr3_aa: CASGRDIYEQYF
v_call: TRBV28; d_call: -; cdr3_aa: CASSPTVNEQYF
v_call: TRBV7-2; d_call: TRBD1; cdr3_aa: CASSADRGRAEAFF
v_call: TRBV28; d_call: -; cdr3_aa: CASRTRSDTQYF
v_call: TRBV28; d_call: TRBD1; cdr3_aa: CASSLDRGLLYEQYF
v_call: TRBV27; d_call: -; cdr3_aa: CASSLWGGYGYTF